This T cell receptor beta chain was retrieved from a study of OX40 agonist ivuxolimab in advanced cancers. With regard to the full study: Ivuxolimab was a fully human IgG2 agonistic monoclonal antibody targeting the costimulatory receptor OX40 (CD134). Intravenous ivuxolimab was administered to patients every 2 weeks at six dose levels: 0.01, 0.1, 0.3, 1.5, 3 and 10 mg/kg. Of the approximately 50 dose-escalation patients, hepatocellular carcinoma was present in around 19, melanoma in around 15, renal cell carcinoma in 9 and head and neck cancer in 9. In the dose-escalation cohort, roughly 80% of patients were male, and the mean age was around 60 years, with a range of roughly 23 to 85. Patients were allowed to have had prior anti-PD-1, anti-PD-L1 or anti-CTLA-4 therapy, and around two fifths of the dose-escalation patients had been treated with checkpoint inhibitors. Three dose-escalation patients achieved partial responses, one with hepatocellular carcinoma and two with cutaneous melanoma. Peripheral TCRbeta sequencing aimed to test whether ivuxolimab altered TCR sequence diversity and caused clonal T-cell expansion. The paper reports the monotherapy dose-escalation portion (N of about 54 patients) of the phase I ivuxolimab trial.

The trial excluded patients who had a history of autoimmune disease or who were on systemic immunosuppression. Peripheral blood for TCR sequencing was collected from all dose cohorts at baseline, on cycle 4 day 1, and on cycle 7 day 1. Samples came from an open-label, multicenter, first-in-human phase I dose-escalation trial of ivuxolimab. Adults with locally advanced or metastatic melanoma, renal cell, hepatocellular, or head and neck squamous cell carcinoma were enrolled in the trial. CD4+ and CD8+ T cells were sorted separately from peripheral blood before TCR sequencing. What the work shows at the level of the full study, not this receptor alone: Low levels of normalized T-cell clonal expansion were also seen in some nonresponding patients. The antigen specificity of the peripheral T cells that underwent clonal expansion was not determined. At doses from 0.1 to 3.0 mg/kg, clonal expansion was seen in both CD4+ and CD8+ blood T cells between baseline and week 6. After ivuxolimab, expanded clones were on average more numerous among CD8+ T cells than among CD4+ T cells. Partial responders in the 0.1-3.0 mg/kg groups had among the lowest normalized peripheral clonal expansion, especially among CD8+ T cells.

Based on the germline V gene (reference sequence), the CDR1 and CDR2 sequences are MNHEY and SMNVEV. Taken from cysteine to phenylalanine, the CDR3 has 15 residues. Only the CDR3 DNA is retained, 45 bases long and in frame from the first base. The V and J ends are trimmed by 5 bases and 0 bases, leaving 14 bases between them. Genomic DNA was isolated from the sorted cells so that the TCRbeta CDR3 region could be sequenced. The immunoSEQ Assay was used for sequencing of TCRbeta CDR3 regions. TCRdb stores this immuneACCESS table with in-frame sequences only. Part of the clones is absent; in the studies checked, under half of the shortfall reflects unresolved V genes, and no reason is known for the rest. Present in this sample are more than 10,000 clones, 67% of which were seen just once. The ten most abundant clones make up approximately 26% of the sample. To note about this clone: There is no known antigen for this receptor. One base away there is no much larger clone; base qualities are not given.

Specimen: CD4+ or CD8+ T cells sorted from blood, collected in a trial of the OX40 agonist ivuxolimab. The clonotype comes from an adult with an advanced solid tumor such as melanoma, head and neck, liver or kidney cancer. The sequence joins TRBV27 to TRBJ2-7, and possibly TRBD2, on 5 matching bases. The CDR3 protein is CASSTLTGSSYEQYF. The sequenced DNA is TGTGCCAGCAGTACCCTGACGGGGTCCTCCTACGAGCAGTACTTC.